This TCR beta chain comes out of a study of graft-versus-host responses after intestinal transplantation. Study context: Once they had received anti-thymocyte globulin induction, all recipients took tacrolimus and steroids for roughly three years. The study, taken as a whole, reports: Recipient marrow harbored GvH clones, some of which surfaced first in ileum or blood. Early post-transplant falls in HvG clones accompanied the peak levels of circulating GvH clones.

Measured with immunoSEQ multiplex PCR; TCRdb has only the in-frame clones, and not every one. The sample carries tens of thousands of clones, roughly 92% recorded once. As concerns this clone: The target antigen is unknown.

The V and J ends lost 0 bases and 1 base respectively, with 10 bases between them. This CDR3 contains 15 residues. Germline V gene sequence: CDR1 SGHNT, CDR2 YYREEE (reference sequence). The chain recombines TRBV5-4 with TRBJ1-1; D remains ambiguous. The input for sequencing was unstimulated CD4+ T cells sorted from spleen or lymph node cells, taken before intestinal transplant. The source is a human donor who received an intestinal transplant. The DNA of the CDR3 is TGTGCCAGCAGCTTGGATCAGGTAGGGAACACTGAAGCTTTCTTT. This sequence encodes CASSLDQVGNTEAFF.